Listed here are 14 T cell receptor beta chains from one sample, sequenced in a study of T cells in narcolepsy. Only in-frame clones appear in the TCRdb table, and some are missing; sequencing was by immunoSEQ multiplex PCR. Of under 25,000 clones listed, about 83% are singletons. The specimen sequenced was CD45RA- memory CD4+ T cells from PBMCs. The origin of the receptors is a human donor with narcolepsy.

This chain connects TRBV28 to TRBJ2-3; D is unresolved. Germline-derived CDR1 and CDR2 are MDHEN and SYDVKM. Trimming shortened V by 10 bases and J by 4 bases, and 12 bases separated the two germline ends. The CDR3 is made up of 12 amino acids. CDR3 in amino acids: CATGRRADTQYF. The CDR3 DNA is TGTGCCACCGGTCGGAGAGCAGATACGCAGTATTTT.

The chain has TRBV7-2 and TRBJ1-4, with D uncertain. Germline CDR1 SGHTA, CDR2 FQGNSA. The CDR3 spans 16 residues. Trimming took 5 bases from V and 5 from J, leaving 18 bases between them. In nucleotides, the CDR3 is TGTGCCAGCAGCCCTCGATTAGGTTCTGGGAATGAAAAACTGTTTTTT. Residues: CASSPRLGSGNEKLFF.

This chain uses TRBV28 with TRBJ1-2; D is unclear. The CDR3 contains 11 residues. Germline V lookup: CDR1 MDHEN, CDR2 SYDVKM. Deletions cut 4 bases from V and 3 bases from J, with 3 bases between. CDR3 sequence: CASSWDYGYTF. The CDR3 DNA sequence: TGTGCCAGCAGTTGGGACTATGGCTACACCTTC.

The chain combines TRBV6-1 with TRBJ1-2; D is uncertain. The CDR3 has 13 residues. Germline values: CDR1 MNHNS, CDR2 SASEGT. Between the trimmed V and J ends, which lost 7 bases and 4 bases, there was a span of 13 bases. CDR3 sequence: CASIERQVYGYTF. The DNA for the CDR3 is TGTGCCAGCATCGAGCGTCAGGTCTATGGCTACACCTTC.

This chain joins TRBV7-2 and TRBJ2-1; D not certain. The CDR3 extends over 12 amino acids. Germline V gene sequence: CDR1 SGHTA, CDR2 FQGNSA. The V and J ends lost 4 bases and 7 bases respectively, with 8 bases between them. The CDR3 spells CASSSFHNEQFF. The CDR3 nucleotides read TGTGCCAGCAGCTCATTCCATAATGAGCAGTTCTTC.

About this clone itself: One end of the junction fails to match germline, which may point to a read error. The gene calls are TRBV6-6 and TRBJ2-5; D unclear. Germline V gene lookup returns CDR1 MNHNY and CDR2 SVGAGI (reference sequence). This CDR3 region has 11 residues. The CDR3 protein is CASSYHETQYF. The CDR3 DNA follows: TGTGCCAGCAGTTACCACGAGACCCAGTACTTC.

The chain uses TRBV6-1 and TRBJ2-5; a weak D match, TRBD1 (5 bases). The J call may be wrong; the DNA end is better matched by TRBJ2-7. The CDR3 covers 13 residues. Germline V gene sequence: CDR1 MNHNS, CDR2 SASEGT. The CDR3 sequence: CASSIRDYYEQYF. CDR3 bases: TGTGCCAGCAGTATCAGGGATTACTACGAGCAGTACTTC.

The chain recombines TRBV28 with TRBJ2-7, with TRBD2 matching over 10 bases. V was clipped by 6 bases and J by 1 base; unmatched bases: 6. Germline CDR1 MDHEN, CDR2 SYDVKM. This CDR3 spans 15 amino acids. CDR3 region: CASRRTSGISYEQYF. The CDR3 nucleotides are TGTGCCAGCAGAAGGACTAGCGGAATTTCCTACGAGCAGTACTTC. The full variable domain, rest sourced from reference TRBV28 and TRBJ2-7, is DVKVTQSSRYLVKRTGEKVFLECVQDMDHENMFWYRQDPGLGLRLIYFSYDVKMKEKGDIPEGYSVSREKKERFSLILESASTNQTSMYLCASRRTSGISYEQYFGPGTRLTVT.

This clone came up once. Other DNA sequences of this sample code for an identical CDR3. This chain links TRBV4-1 with TRBJ1-3; D perhaps matches TRBD1 (5 bases). The CDR3 is made up of 16 amino acids. Germline lookup yields CDR1 MGHRA and CDR2 YSYEKL. Between the trimmed V and J ends, which lost 1 base and 2 bases, there was a span of 12 bases. CDR3 protein: CASSQAEGATGNTIYF. The CDR3 DNA sequence: TGCGCCAGCAGCCAAGCGGAAGGGGCGACTGGAAACACCATATATTTT.

V gene TRBV15 combines with J gene TRBJ1-1; D is perhaps TRBD1 (6 bases). The germline V gene has CDR1 LNHNV and CDR2 YYDKDF (reference sequence). CDR3 size: 16 residues. V lost 1 base and J lost 4, with 16 bases in between. The CDR3 nucleotides are TGTGCCACCAGCAGAGGTGGCCTTCAGGGGTCCACTGAAGCTTTCTTT. Translated, it gives CATSRGGLQGSTEAFF.

This rearrangement joins TRBV7-9 to TRBJ2-4; weak D call: TRBD1 (6 bases). Germline loops: CDR1 SEHNR, CDR2 FQNEAQ (reference sequence). This CDR3 contains 15 residues. V gave up 2 bases and J gave up 6 bases, with 14 bases separating them. The CDR3 sequence: CASSLSGLGGNIQYF. The CDR3 DNA sequence: TGTGCCAGCAGCTTAAGCGGTCTAGGGGGAAACATTCAGTACTTC.

The chain links TRBV29-1 to TRBJ1-2; D is undetermined. The germline V gene has CDR1 SQVTM and CDR2 ANQGSEA. The length of the CDR3 is 12 residues. The V and J ends lost 3 bases and 3 bases respectively, with 8 bases between them. The CDR3 DNA is TGCAGCGTTGAGGGCCAGGACTATGGCTACACCTTC. Its protein is CSVEGQDYGYTF. The full variable domain, completed using reference TRBV29-1 and TRBJ1-2, is SAVISQKPSRDICQRGTSLTIQCQVDSQVTMMFWYRQQPGQSLTLIATANQGSEATYESGFVIDKFPISRPNLTFSTLTVSNMSPEDSSIYLCSVEGQDYGYTFGSGTRLTVV.

The chain employs TRBV28 and TRBJ1-1; D perhaps matches TRBD1 (5 bases). Looked up from germline, CDR1 is MDHEN and CDR2 is SYDVKM. The CDR3 sequence is 12 residues long. Trimming pared 4 bases from V and 9 bases from J, leaving 12 bases between. Here the CDR3 reads CASSSLQGKAFF. As DNA, the CDR3 is TGTGCCAGCAGTTCTCTCCAGGGAAAAGCTTTCTTT.

The V call is TRBV2, the J call TRBJ2-7, with a weak D call TRBD1 (6 bases). V was clipped by 7 bases and J by 3 bases, with 13 bases between them. The CDR3 loop spans 13 amino acids. Germline loops: CDR1 SNHLY, CDR2 FYNNEI. The CDR3 loop reads CASIAGEGYEQYF. The CDR3 DNA is TGTGCCAGCATTGCAGGGGAAGGCTACGAGCAGTACTTC.